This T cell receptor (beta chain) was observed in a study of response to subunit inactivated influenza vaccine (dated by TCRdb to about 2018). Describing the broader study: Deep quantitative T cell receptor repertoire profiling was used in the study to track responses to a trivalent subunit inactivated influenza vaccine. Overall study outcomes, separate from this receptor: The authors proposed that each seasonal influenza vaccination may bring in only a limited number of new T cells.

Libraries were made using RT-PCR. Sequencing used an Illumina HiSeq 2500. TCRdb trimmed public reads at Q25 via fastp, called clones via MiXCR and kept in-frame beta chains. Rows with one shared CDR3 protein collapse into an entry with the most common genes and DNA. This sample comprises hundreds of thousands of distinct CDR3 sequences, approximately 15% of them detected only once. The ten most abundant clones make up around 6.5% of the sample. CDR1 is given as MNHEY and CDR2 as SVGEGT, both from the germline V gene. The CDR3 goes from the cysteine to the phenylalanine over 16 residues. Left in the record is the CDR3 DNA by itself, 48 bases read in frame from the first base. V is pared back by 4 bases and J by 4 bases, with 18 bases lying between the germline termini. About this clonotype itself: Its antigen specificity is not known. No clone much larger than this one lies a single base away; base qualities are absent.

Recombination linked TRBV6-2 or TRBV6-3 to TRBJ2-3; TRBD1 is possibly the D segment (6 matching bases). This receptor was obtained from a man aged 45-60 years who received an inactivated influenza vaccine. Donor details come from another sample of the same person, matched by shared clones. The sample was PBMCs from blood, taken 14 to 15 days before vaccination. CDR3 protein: CASSWLTGFDADTQYF. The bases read TGTGCCAGCAGTTGGCTGACAGGTTTTGACGCAGATACGCAGTATTTT.